The source of this T cell receptor beta chain is a study of cytomegalovirus exposure and HLA in healthy donors. Study-wide results and limits: Some TCR beta chains (more than 150 of them) were listed as cytomegalovirus-associated.

Only in-frame clones appear in the TCRdb table, and some are missing; sequencing was by immunoSEQ multiplex PCR. The sample records over 120,000 clones, roughly 89% being singletons. CDR3 length: 15 amino acids. The ends were cut back, 7 bases at V and 5 bases at J, with 19 bases in the middle. It was the roughly 130-subject validation cohort, separate from the roughly 700-subject first cohort, to which the donors belonged. Note on this clone: Antigen specificity is unknown.

The chain carries TRBV5-7 and TRBJ1-5, with D uncertain. TRBV5-7 carries the ORF label, with uncertain function. What was sequenced was PBMCs. The clonotype comes from a woman younger than 30 in good health and CMV-seropositive. The CDR3 region is CASGQTEREYQPQHF. CDR3 nucleotides: TGTGCCAGCGGTCAAACGGAGAGGGAGTATCAGCCCCAGCATTTT.